The 27 T cell receptor beta chains below all came from one sample that was sequenced in a study of blood T cell repertoires in COVID-19. The data were produced by immunoSEQ multiplex PCR, yet TCRdb's version contains in-frame clones alone and is incomplete. The sample has around 100,000 clones, approximately 83% seen once; the top ten hold about 6.3%. Sequences were obtained from peripheral blood. Source of these receptors: a man aged 55 to 70 with acute or convalescent COVID-19.

The CDR3 nucleotides read TGTGCCAGTAGTATACTCGGGGAAGCTTTCTTT. Its translation is CASSILGEAFF. This chain links TRBV19 with TRBJ1-1; D is unresolved. This CDR3 contains 11 residues. The V gene's germline CDR1 is LNHDA and CDR2 SQIVND (reference sequence). Trimming removed 2 bases from V and 8 bases from J, with 6 bases in between.

J is TRBJ2-7 and V is TRBV30, with D possibly TRBD2 on 6 matching bases. There are 14 residues in the CDR3. V lost 1 base and J 4 bases, leaving 14 bases between the germline ends. CDR1 and CDR2 (germline): GTSNPN, SVGIG (reference sequence). Written as DNA, the CDR3 is TGTGCCTGGAGTGGAGGAGGGAGCGATTACGAGCAGTACTTC. Its protein product is CAWSGGGSDYEQYF.

This clone has a handful of counts. The CDR3 DNA follows: TGTGCCAGCAGCTTAGAAAGTCGGCTAGCGGGGGGGGATCCCTACGAGCAGTACTTC. Amino acid sequence: CASSLESRLAGGDPYEQYF. The chain carries TRBV7-4 and TRBJ2-7; 12 positions agree with TRBD2. CDR3 length equals 19 residues. Losses at the gene ends were 1 base for V and 2 bases for J; bases not matched to a gene: 12. Per the germline V gene, CDR1 is SGHVT and CDR2 is SQSDAQ.

The chain employs TRBV5-1 and TRBJ1-3, with 7 bases identical to TRBD1. V gave up 0 bases and J gave up 9 bases; unmatched junction bases: 9. Germline V gene sequence: CDR1 SGHRS, CDR2 YFSETQ. CDR3 length: 15 amino acids. CDR3 loop: CASSLEGQQASTIYF. The CDR3 DNA sequence: TGCGCCAGCAGCTTGGAGGGACAGCAGGCCTCCACCATATATTTT.

The rearrangement joins TRBV4-3 to TRBJ1-5; perhaps TRBD1 as D (5 bases). Germline V lookup: CDR1 LGHNA, CDR2 YSLEER. The V gene lost 1 base and the J gene lost 2 bases, with 9 bases spanning the gap. The CDR3 totals 15 residues. CDR3 in amino acids: CASSQGQGGNQPQHF. Written as DNA, the CDR3 is TGCGCCAGCAGCCAAGGGCAGGGCGGCAATCAGCCCCAGCATTTT.

The chain couples TRBV7-2 to TRBJ1-1; D unclear. The V end lost 5 bases, the J end lost 0 bases, and 7 bases lay between the germline ends. Germline V CDR1 and CDR2: SGHTA, FQGNSA. This CDR3 region has 13 residues. The CDR3 DNA follows: TGTGCCAGCAGCCCCCCAATGAACACTGAAGCTTTCTTT. Amino acid sequence: CASSPPMNTEAFF.

V is TRBV19 and J is TRBJ1-6; weak D call: TRBD1 (5 bases). CDR3 length: 14 residues. CDR1 and CDR2 from the germline V gene are LNHDA and SQIVND (reference sequence). The V end lost 6 bases, the J end lost 5 bases, and 11 bases lay between the germline ends. This CDR3 is CASSLGGDNSPLHF. The DNA for the CDR3 is TGTGCCAGTAGCCTGGGGGGAGATAATTCACCCCTCCACTTT.

This chain uses TRBV10-1 with TRBJ1-3; 7 positions agree with TRBD1. The CDR3 runs 14 residues. V lost 3 bases to trimming and J lost 2 bases; unmatched junction nucleotides: 1. CDR1 and CDR2 (germline): WNHNN, SYGVQD (reference sequence). The CDR3 loop is CASSEQGTGNTIYF. As DNA, the CDR3 is TGCGCCAGCAGTGAACAGGGGACTGGAAACACCATATATTTT.

Only a few counts were recorded for this clone. CDR3: CASSQGLRVRGTLHF. CDR3 bases: TGCGCCAGCAGCCAAGGACTTCGGGTCAGAGGTACCCTCCACTTT. This chain connects TRBV4-1 to TRBJ1-6; D is ambiguous. CDR3 length: 15 residues. Germline V gene lookup returns CDR1 MGHRA and CDR2 YSYEKL. Trimming removed 1 base from V and 14 bases from J, with 18 bases in between.

This clone was seen just once. The chain has TRBV18 and TRBJ2-3, with 13 nucleotides matching TRBD2. With V trimmed by 6 bases and J by 5 bases, 8 bases remained unmatched. The CDR3 has 16 amino acids. Germline V gene lookup returns CDR1 KGHSH and CDR2 LQKENI. The CDR3 DNA is TGTGCCAGCTCCCGTGGGACTAGCGGGGCTAGAGATACGCAGTATTTT. This translates into CASSRGTSGARDTQYF. Using reference TRBV18 and TRBJ2-3 for the parts outside the CDR3, the full variable domain is NAGVMQNPRHLVRRRGQEARLRCSPMKGHSHVYWYRQLPEEGLKFMVYLQKENIIDESGMPKERFSAEFPKEGPSILRIQQVVRGDSAAYFCASSRGTSGARDTQYFGPGTRLTVL.

The gene calls are TRBV14 and TRBJ2-6; 9 nucleotides line up with TRBD1. V shed 4 bases and J 4 bases; nucleotides not matched to a gene: 5. CDR3 size: 16 residues. CDR1 and CDR2 (germline): SGHDN, FVKESK. The CDR3 sequence is CASSRNRGHGANVLTF. The CDR3 coding sequence is TGTGCCAGCAGCCGAAACAGGGGGCACGGGGCCAACGTCCTGACTTTC. Complete variable domain (other parts from reference TRBV14 and TRBJ2-6): EAGVTQFPSHSVIEKGQTVTLRCDPISGHDNLYWYRRVMGKEIKFLLHFVKESKQDESGMPNNRFLAERTGGTYSTLKVQPAELEDSGVYFCASSRNRGHGANVLTFGAGSRLTVL.

The gene calls are TRBV4-2 and TRBJ1-2; 7 nucleotides align to TRBD1. There are 15 residues in the CDR3. Germline V gene lookup returns CDR1 LGHNA and CDR2 YNFKEQ. Trimming took 3 bases from V and 6 from J; bases not matched to a gene: 10. The CDR3 DNA is TGTGCCAGCAGCCACCTAGCGACAGGGAGTAATGGCTACACCTTC. Protein: CASSHLATGSNGYTF.

The chain joins TRBV5-4 to TRBJ2-5; weak D call: TRBD2 (7 bases). The CDR3 is made up of 14 amino acids. Germline V lookup: CDR1 SGHNT, CDR2 YYREEE (reference sequence). V was cut by 4 bases and J by 5 bases, with 15 bases left in between. CDR3 region: CASSPRGGRETQYF. CDR3 nucleotide sequence: TGTGCCAGCAGCCCAAGGGGGGGTCGGGAGACCCAGTACTTC.

The rearrangement uses TRBV11-2 and TRBJ1-1, with D possibly being TRBD1 (6 bases). Germline V gives CDR1 SGHAT, CDR2 FQNNGV. The CDR3 runs to 13 residues. V lost 1 base to trimming and J lost 9 bases, with 12 bases between them. CDR3 in amino acids: CASSLGNTGKAFF. CDR3 coding DNA: TGTGCCAGCAGCTTAGGAAATACAGGGAAAGCTTTCTTT. Complete variable domain (other parts from reference TRBV11-2 and TRBJ1-1): EAGVAQSPRYKIIEKRQSVAFWCNPISGHATLYWYQQILGQGPKLLIQFQNNGVVDDSQLPKDRFSAERLKGVDSTLKIQPAKLEDSAVYLCASSLGNTGKAFFGQGTRLTVV.

Comment on this clone: Other DNA sequences in the sample encode the same CDR3. The chain uses TRBV7-3 and TRBJ1-6, with D unresolved. V was cut by 6 bases and J by 3 bases, with 6 bases left in between. This CDR3 comprises 13 residues. Per germline, CDR1 SGHTA and CDR2 FQGTGA. CDR3 DNA sequence: TGTGCCAGCAGTCCTTACTATAATTCACCCCTCCACTTT. Its protein is CASSPYYNSPLHF.

V is TRBV6-5 and J is TRBJ2-7; 8 bases line up with TRBD1. Looked up from germline, CDR1 is MNHEY and CDR2 is SVGAGI. V shed 4 bases, J shed 1 base, and the junction held 6 bases outside the gene matches. This CDR3 contains 15 residues. The CDR3 sequence is CASSSGTGPSYEQYF. DNA of the CDR3: TGTGCCAGCAGTTCCGGGACAGGTCCGTCCTACGAGCAGTACTTC.

The gene calls are TRBV6-6 and TRBJ1-2; TRBD1 matches 7 bases. This CDR3 contains 14 residues. Per the germline V gene, CDR1 is MNHNY and CDR2 is SVGAGI (reference sequence). The V segment lost 6 bases and the J segment 3 bases; nucleotides outside the gene matches: 7. CDR3 nucleotide sequence: TGTGCCAGCAGCCTTACCACAGGGGACTATGGCTACACCTTC. Protein: CASSLTTGDYGYTF.

J is TRBJ1-3 and V is TRBV30, with D maybe TRBD1 (5 bases). This CDR3 region has 14 residues. The V gene lost 0 bases and the J gene lost 4 bases, with 10 bases spanning the gap. Germline CDR1 and CDR2: GTSNPN and SVGIG (reference sequence). The CDR3 loop reads CAWSVGAKGNTIYF. The CDR3 DNA follows: TGTGCCTGGAGTGTAGGGGCCAAGGGAAACACCATATATTTT.

The CDR3, as DNA: TGTGCCAGCAGTTCCCCCACGGACAGGGGCGATGAGCAGTTCTTC. The encoded protein is CASSSPTDRGDEQFF. This chain uses TRBV6-5 with TRBJ2-1; 9 positions agree with TRBD1. The CDR3 extends over 15 amino acids. Germline CDR1 is MNHEY and CDR2 is SVGAGI. The ends lost 4 bases at V and 8 bases at J; junction bases unmatched: 9.

This rearrangement joins TRBV6-5 to TRBJ1-5; 7 nucleotides align to TRBD1. This CDR3 has 16 amino acids. J was trimmed by 0 bases and V by 4 bases; bases with no gene match: 6. Looked up from germline, CDR1 is MNHEY and CDR2 is SVGAGI. CDR3 sequence (DNA): TGTGCCAGCAGTTTAAGACAGGGCAATAGCAATCAGCCCCAGCATTTT. Protein: CASSLRQGNSNQPQHF.

V is TRBV6-5 and J is TRBJ2-7, with 7 positions matching TRBD2. CDR3 length: 14 amino acids. Germline V gene data show CDR1 as MNHEY and CDR2 as SVGAGI. Unmatched junction bases numbered 11, after V lost 6 bases and J lost 6 bases. The CDR3 is CASRPGLDRAEQYF. DNA for the CDR3: TGTGCCAGCAGACCAGGACTAGATCGCGCCGAGCAGTACTTC.

V is TRBV6-5 and J is TRBJ1-2; D not resolved. Trimming left V 3 bases short and J 8 bases short, with 16 bases between. The CDR3 extends over 14 amino acids. The germline V gene has CDR1 MNHEY and CDR2 SVGAGI. CDR3 region: CASSYRPLVQGYTF. The CDR3 DNA reads as TGTGCCAGCAGTTATCGACCCCTAGTTCAGGGCTACACCTTC.

CDR3 nucleotides: TGCGCCAGCAGACACGACACCTTCCAAGAGACCCAGTACTTC. It codes for CASRHDTFQETQYF. V is TRBV5-1 and J is TRBJ2-5; D unresolved. Germline CDR1 reads SGHRS; CDR2 reads YFSETQ. V gave up 5 bases and J gave up 1 base, with 12 bases separating them. The CDR3 loop spans 14 amino acids.

The chain has TRBV7-9 and TRBJ2-1; 15 bases are shared with TRBD2. The CDR3 length is 18 residues. CDR1 and CDR2 (germline): SEHNR, FQNEAQ (reference sequence). J lost 4 bases, V lost 5 bases, and 9 bases had no gene match. Here the CDR3 reads CASSQGLAGGPKYNEQFF. CDR3 nucleotide sequence: TGTGCCAGCAGCCAGGGACTAGCGGGGGGCCCTAAATACAATGAGCAGTTCTTC. Using reference TRBV7-9 and TRBJ2-1 for the parts outside the CDR3, the full variable domain is DTGVSQNPRHKITKRGQNVTFRCDPISEHNRLYWYRQTLGQGPEFLTYFQNEAQLEKSRLLSDRFSAERPKGSFSTLEIQRTEQGDSAMYLCASSQGLAGGPKYNEQFFGPGTRLTVL.

V usage is TRBV5-5 and J usage is TRBJ1-4; no reliable D call. V shed 2 bases and J shed 3 bases, with 5 bases lying between them. This CDR3 is built from 13 residues. CDR1 and CDR2 (germline): SGHKS, YYEKEE (reference sequence). The CDR3 DNA reads TGTGCCAGCAGCTTCCTCTCTAATGAAAAACTGTTTTTT. It translates to CASSFLSNEKLFF.

This clone showed up just once. This CDR3 is CASSRTGSGNTIYF. CDR3 coding DNA: TGTGCCAGCAGCCGGACAGGGTCTGGAAACACCATATATTTT. The V gene is TRBV3-1 (or the pseudogene TRBV3-2), the J gene TRBJ1-3; TRBD1 agrees at 8 bases. Per the germline V gene, CDR1 is LGHDT and CDR2 is YNNKEL (reference sequence). This CDR3 spans 14 amino acids. Trimming at V came to 4 bases and at J to 1 base, leaving 0 bases not matched to a gene.

This clone was seen only once. The chain joins TRBV2 to TRBJ1-2; D is perhaps TRBD1 (6 bases). Germline V CDR1 and CDR2: SNHLY, FYNNEI. CDR3 size: 20 residues. V gave up 2 bases and J gave up 9 bases, with 34 bases separating them. CDR3 DNA sequence: TGTGCCAGCAGTGAATGGGGGCTTCTCGCCGGAATGGGCGGATCTGATCGCTACACCTTC. This sequence encodes CASSEWGLLAGMGGSDRYTF.